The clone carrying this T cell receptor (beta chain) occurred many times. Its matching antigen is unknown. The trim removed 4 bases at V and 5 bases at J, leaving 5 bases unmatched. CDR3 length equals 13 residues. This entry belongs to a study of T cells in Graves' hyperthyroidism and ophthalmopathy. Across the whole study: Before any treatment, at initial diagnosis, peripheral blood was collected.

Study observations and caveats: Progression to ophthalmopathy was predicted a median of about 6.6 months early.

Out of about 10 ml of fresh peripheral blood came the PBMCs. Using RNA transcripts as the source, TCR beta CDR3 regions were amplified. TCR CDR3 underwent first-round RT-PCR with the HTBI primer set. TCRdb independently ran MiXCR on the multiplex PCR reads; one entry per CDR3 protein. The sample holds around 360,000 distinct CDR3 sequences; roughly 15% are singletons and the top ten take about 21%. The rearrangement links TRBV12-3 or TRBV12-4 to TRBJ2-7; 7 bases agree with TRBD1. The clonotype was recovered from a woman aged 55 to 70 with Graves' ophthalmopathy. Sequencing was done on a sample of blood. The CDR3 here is CASSSDRVHEQYF. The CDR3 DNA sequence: TGTGCCAGCAGTTCCGACAGGGTACACGAGCAGTACTTC.